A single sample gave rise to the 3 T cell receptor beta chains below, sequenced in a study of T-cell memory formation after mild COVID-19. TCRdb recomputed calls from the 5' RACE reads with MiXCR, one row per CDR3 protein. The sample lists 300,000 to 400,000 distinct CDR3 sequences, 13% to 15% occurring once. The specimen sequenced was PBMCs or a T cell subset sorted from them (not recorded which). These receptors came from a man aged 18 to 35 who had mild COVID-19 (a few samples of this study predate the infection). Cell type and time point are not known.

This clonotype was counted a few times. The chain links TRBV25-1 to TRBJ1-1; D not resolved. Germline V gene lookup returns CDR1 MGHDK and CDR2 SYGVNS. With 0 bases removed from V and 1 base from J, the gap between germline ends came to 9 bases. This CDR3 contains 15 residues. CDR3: CASSEYDKGNTEAFF. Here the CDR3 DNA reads TGTGCCAGCAGTGAATATGATAAGGGGAACACTGAAGCTTTCTTT. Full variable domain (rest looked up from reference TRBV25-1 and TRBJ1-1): EADIYQTPRYLVIGTGKKITLECSQTMGHDKMYWYQQDPGMELHLIHYSYGVNSTEKGDLSSESTVSRIRTEHFPLTLESARPSHTSQYLCASSEYDKGNTEAFFGQGTRLTVV.

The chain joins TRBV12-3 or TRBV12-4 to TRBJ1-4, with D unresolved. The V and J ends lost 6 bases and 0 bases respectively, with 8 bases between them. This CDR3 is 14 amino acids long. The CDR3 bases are TGTGCCAGCAGCCATCCAACAACTAATGAAAAACTGTTTTTT. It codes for CASSHPTTNEKLFF.

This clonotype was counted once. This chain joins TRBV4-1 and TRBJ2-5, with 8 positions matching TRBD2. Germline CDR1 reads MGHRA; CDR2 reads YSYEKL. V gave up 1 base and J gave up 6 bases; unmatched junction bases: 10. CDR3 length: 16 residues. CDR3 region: CASSQGLSGGVQTQYF. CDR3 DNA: TGCGCCAGCAGCCAAGGACTATCGGGGGGGGTGCAGACCCAGTACTTC.